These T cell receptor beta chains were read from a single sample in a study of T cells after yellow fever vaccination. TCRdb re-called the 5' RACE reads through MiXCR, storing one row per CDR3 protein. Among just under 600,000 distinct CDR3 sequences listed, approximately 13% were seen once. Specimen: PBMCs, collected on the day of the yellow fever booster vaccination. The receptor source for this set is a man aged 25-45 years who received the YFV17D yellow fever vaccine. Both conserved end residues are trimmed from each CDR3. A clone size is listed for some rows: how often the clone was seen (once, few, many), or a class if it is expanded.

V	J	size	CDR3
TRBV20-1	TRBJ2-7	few	SARQGAWNEQY
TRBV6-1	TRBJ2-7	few	ASSRQKTSGVSYEQY
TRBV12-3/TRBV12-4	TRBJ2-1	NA	ASSSLGELRGNEQF
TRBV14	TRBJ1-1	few	ASSQEVVTEAF
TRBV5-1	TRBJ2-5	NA	ASSPQEQGAGETQY
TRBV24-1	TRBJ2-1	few	ATSDLKAGGDEQF
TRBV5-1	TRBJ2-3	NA	ASSLAPGGGRGTDTQY
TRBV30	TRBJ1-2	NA	AWGRTNYGYT
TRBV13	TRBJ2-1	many	ASSTLAREDPNSYNEQF
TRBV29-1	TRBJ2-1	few	SVEDPNRGSYNEQF
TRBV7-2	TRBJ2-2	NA	ASSLDRGRLIGELF
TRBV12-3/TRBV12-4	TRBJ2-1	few	ASREREGDYNEQF
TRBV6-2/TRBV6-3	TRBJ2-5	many	ASNFQETQY
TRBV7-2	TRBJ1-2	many	ASSLWGRDYGYT
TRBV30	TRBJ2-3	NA	AWSVMGDTQY
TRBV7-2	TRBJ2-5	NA	ASSLASGVRETQY
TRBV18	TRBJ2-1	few	ASSPMTEANEQF
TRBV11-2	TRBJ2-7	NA	ASSSPSTGASGSLQQY
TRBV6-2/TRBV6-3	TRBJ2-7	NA	ASSYLGLADGEQY
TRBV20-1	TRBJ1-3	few	SAPRHSGNTIY
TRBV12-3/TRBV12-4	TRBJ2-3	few	ASRKDRVWDPTDTQY
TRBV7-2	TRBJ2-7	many	ASSLEGGSGYEQY
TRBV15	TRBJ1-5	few	ATTEFILGQGVVESNQPQH
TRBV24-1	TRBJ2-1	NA	ATSDVRPGGGLNEQF
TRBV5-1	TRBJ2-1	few	ASNTGGGSYNEQF
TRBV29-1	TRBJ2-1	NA	STGLNEQF
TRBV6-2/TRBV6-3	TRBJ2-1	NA	ASSTGPLLLPPVNEQF
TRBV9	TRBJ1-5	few	ASSVGQLDQPQH
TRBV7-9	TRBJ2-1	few	ASEFGGNSYNEQF
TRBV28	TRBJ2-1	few	ASIGLAGAYDEQF
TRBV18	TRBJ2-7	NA	ASSPPNSGSVYEQY
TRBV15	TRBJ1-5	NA	ATSRDSGLGQPQH
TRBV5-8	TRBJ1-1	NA	ASSFGPFAPEAF
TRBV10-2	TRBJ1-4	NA	ASSQPTNEKLF
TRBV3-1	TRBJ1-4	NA	ASSPPDRDNEKLF
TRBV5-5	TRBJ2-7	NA	ASSFPPGQDLREQY
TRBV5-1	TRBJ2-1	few	ASSLTFEEQF
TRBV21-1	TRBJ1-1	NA	ASSTRHLRGNTEAF
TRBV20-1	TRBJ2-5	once	SARDPRTARETQY
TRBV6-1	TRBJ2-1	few	ASSGTSGSKEQF
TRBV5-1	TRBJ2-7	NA	ASSITGTSRHLSSYEQY
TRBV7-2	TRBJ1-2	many	ASSPDRNYGYT
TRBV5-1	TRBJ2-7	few	ASSLAWSRGDYYEQY
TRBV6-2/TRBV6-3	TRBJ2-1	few	ASSFSRRYNEQF
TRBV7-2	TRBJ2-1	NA	ASSLALAEQF
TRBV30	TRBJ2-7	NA	AEDRGNEQY
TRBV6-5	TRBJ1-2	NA	ASSYWLEGESGYT
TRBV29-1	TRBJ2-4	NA	SVANPHEGIAKNIQY
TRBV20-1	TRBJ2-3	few	SAAPPSSGRYDTQY
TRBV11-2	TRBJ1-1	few	ASSFGVEAYTEAF
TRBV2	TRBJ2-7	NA	ASSVHTSGTSYEQY
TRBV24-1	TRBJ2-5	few	ATSHRDQYQETQY
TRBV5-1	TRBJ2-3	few	ASTRGTTGTSTDTQY
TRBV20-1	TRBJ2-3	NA	SARDLAGTDTQY
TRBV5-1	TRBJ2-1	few	ASSLVSGSDEQF
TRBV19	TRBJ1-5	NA	ASTEQVNQPQH
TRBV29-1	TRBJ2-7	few	SAEGEGSYEQY
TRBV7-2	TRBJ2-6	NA	ASSYGTGTGANVLT
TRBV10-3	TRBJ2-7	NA	AISEGTGWYEQY